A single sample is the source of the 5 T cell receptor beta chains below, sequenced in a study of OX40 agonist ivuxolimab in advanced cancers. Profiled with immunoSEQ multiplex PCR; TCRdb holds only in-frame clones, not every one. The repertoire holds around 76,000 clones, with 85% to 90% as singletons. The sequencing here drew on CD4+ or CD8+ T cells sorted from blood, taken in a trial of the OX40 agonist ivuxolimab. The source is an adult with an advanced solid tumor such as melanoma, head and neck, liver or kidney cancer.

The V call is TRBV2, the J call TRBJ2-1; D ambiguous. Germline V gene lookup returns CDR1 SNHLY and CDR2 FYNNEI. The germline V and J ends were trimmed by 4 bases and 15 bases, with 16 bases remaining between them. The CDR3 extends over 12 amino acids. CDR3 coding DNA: TGTGCCAGCAGTGTGAATGTGGGAACTACGTTCTTC. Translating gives CASSVNVGTTFF.

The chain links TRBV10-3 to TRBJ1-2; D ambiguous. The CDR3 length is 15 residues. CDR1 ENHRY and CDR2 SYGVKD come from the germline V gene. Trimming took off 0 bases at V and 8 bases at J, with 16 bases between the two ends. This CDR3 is CAISESSVEGYGYTF. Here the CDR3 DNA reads TGTGCCATCAGTGAGTCCAGTGTGGAGGGTTACGGCTACACCTTC.

CDR3 sequence reads: CASRGQNSGNTIYF. CDR3 bases: TGTGCCAGCCGTGGACAGAACTCTGGAAACACCATATATTTT. The chain combines TRBV19 with TRBJ1-3; D possibly corresponds to TRBD1 (6 bases). V gave up 9 bases and J gave up 0 bases, with 12 bases separating them. CDR1 and CDR2 from the germline V gene are LNHDA and SQIVND (reference sequence). The CDR3 runs to 14 residues.

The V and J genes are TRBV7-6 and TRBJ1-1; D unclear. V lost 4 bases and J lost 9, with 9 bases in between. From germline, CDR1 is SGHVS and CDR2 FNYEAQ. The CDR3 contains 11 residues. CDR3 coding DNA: TGTGCCAGCAGCTCCAACCCAAAAGCTTTCTTT. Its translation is CASSSNPKAFF.

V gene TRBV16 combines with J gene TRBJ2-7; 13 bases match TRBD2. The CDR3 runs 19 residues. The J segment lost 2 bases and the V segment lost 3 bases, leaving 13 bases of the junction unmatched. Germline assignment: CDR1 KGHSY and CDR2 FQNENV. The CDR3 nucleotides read TGTGCCAGCAGCCACCACGGGACTAGCGGGACCCTAACCGCCTACGAGCAGTACTTC. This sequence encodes CASSHHGTSGTLTAYEQYF.